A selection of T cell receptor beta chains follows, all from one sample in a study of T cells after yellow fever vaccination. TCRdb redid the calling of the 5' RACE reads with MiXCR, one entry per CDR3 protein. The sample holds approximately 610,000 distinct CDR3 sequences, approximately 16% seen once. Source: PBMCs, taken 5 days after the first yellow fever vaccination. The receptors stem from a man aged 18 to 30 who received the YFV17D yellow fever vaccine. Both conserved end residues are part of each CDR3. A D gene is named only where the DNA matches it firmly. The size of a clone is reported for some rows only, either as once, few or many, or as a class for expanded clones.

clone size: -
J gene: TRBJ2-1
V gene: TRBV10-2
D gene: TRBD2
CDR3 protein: CASSLSGVGEQFF
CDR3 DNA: TGCGCCAGCAGCCTTAGCGGGGTCGGAGAGCAGTTCTTC

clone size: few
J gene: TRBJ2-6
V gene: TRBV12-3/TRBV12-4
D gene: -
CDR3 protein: CATQGQGYSGANVLTF
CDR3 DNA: TGTGCCACCCAGGGGCAGGGGTACTCTGGGGCCAACGTCCTGACTTTC

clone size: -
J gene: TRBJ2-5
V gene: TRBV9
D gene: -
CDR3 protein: CASSVYGEAETQYF
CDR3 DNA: TGTGCCAGCAGCGTCTACGGGGAGGCGGAGACCCAGTACTTC

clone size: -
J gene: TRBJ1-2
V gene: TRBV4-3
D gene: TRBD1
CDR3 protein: CASSQATGGGSNYGYTF
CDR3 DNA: TGCGCCAGCAGCCAAGCGACAGGGGGAGGATCTAACTATGGCTACACCTTC

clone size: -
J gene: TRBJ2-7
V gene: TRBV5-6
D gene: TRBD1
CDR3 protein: CASSGGQKRLGQYF
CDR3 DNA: TGTGCCAGCAGCGGGGGACAGAAGCGACTGGGGCAGTACTTC

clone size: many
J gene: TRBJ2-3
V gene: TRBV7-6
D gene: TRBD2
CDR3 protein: CASSLAATSGTDTQYF
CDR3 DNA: TGTGCCAGCAGCTTAGCAGCGACTAGCGGCACAGATACGCAGTATTTT

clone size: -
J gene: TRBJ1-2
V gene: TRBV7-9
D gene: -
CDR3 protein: CASSGSGQLYGYTF
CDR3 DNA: TGTGCCAGCAGCGGCAGCGGTCAGCTCTATGGCTACACCTTC

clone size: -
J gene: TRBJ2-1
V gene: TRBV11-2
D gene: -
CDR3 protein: CASSWGGGQFGRSSYNEQFF
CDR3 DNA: TGTGCCAGCAGCTGGGGAGGGGGACAGTTTGGGAGGAGCTCCTACAATGAGCAGTTCTTC

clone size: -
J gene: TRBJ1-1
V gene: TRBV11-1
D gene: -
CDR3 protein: CASSSSDSEAFF
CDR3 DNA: TGTGCCAGCAGCTCCTCCGACTCTGAAGCTTTCTTT

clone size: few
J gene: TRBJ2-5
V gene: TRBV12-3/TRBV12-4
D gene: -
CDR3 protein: CASSFFGQAASETQYF
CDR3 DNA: -

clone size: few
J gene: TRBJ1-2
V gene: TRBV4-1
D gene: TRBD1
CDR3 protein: CASSQAWTGALGYGYTF
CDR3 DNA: TGCGCCAGCAGCCAAGCGTGGACAGGGGCGTTGGGCTATGGCTACACCTTC

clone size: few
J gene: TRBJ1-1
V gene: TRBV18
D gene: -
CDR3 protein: CASSPLIGPEAFF
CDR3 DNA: TGTGCCAGCTCACCACTTATAGGACCAGAAGCTTTCTTT

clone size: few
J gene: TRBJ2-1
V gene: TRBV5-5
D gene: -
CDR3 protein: CASSWAGQLDEQFF
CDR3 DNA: TGTGCCAGCAGCTGGGCAGGGCAACTTGATGAGCAGTTCTTC

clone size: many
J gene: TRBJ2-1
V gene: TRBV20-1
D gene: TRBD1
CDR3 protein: CSARDDRATREQFF
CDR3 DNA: TGCAGTGCTAGAGATGACAGGGCGACGAGGGAGCAGTTCTTC

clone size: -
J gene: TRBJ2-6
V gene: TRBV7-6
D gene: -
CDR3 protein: CASSFVAAGANVLTF
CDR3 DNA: TGTGCCAGCAGCTTTGTAGCGGCTGGGGCCAACGTCCTGACTTTC

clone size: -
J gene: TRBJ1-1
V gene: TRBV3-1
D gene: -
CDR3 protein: CASSHTTENTEAFF
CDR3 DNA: TGTGCCAGCAGCCATACCACTGAGAACACTGAAGCTTTCTTT

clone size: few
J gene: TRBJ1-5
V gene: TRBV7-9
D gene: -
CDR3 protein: CASGDPRLFRAGQPQHF
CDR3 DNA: TGTGCCAGCGGCGACCCTAGACTTTTCAGGGCTGGGCAGCCCCAGCATTTT

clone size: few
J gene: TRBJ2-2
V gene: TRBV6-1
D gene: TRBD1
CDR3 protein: CASRRDRDAGELFF
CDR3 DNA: TGTGCCAGCAGAAGGGACAGGGACGCCGGGGAGCTGTTTTTT

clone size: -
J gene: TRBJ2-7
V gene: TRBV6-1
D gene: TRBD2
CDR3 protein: CASSRKAGGYYEQYF
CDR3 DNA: TGTGCCAGCAGCCGCAAAGCGGGGGGTTACTACGAGCAGTACTTC

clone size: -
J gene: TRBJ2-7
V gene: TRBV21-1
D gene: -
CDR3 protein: CASSKAGQGANEQYF
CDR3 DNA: TGTGCCAGCAGCAAAGCGGGCCAGGGGGCGAATGAGCAGTACTTC

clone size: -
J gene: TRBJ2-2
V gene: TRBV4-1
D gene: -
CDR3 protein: CASSQDPVPNTGELFF
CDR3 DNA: TGCGCCAGCAGCCAAGATCCAGTCCCGAACACCGGGGAGCTGTTTTTT

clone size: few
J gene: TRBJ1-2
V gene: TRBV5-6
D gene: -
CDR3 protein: CASRLPGRNYGYTF
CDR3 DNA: TGTGCCAGCAGACTTCCCGGACGGAACTATGGCTACACCTTC

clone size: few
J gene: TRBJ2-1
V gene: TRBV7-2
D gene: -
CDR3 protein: CASSSPSGSHNEQFF
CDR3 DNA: TGTGCCAGCAGCTCACCTTCGGGAAGCCACAATGAGCAGTTCTTC

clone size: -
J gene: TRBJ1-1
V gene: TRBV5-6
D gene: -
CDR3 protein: CASSLAWDNTEAFF
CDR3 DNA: TGTGCCAGCAGCTTGGCGTGGGACAACACTGAAGCTTTCTTT

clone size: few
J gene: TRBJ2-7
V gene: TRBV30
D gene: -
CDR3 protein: CAWSWAYEQYF
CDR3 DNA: TGTGCCTGGAGTTGGGCCTACGAGCAGTACTTC

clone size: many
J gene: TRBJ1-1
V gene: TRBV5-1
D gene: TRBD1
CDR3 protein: CASSRNPGQGPLNTEAFF
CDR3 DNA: TGCGCCAGCAGCAGAAACCCGGGACAGGGGCCGCTGAACACTGAAGCTTTCTTT

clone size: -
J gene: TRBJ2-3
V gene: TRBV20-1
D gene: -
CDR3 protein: CSARDRTAGDTQYF
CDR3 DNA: TGCAGTGCTAGAGATCGGACGGCAGGGGATACGCAGTATTTT

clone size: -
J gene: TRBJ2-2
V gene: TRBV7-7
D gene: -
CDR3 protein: CASSPRSSSAGELFF
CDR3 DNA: TGTGCCAGCAGCCCCCGGTCCTCCTCGGCCGGGGAGCTGTTTTTT

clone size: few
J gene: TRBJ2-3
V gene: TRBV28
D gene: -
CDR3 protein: CASCTSTDTQYF
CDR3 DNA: TGTGCCAGCTGTACTAGCACAGATACGCAGTATTTT

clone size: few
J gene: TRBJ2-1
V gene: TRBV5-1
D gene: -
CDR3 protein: CASSGGGGEQFF
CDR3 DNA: TGCGCCAGCAGCGGGGGAGGGGGTGAGCAGTTCTTC

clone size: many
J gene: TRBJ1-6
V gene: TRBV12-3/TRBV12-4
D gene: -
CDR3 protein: CASLGLLGSPLHF
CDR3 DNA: TGTGCCAGCCTAGGACTGTTGGGTTCACCCCTCCACTTT

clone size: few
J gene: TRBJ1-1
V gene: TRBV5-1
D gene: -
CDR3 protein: CASSLADMNTEAFF
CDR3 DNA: TGCGCCAGCAGCTTAGCAGATATGAACACTGAAGCTTTCTTT

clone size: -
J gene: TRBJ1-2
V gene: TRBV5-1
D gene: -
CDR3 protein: CASSEPRGDGYTF
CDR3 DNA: TGCGCCAGCTCCGAGCCCCGCGGGGATGGCTACACCTTC

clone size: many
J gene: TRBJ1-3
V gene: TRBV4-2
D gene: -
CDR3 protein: CASSDRGSSGNTIYF
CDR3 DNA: TGTGCCAGCAGCGACCGAGGGAGCTCTGGAAACACCATATATTTT

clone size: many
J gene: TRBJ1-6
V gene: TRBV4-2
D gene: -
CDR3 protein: CASSQQDSPNSPLHF
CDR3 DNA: TGTGCCAGCAGCCAGCAGGATTCTCCTAATTCACCCCTCCACTTT

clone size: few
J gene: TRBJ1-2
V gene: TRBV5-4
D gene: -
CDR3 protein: CASSYGQNYGYTF
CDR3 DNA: TGTGCCAGCAGCTATGGACAGAACTATGGCTACACCTTC

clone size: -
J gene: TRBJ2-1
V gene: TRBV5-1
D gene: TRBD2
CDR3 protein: CANNPTGTSGYNEQFF
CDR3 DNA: TGCGCCAACAATCCAACCGGGACTAGCGGATACAATGAGCAGTTCTTC

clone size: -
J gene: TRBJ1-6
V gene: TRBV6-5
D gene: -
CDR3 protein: CASSYPGGTISPLHF
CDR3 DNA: TGTGCCAGCAGTTACCCGGGGGGGACGATTTCACCCCTCCACTTT

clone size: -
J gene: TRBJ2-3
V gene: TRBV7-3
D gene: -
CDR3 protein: CASSLIRGSTDTQYF
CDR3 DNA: TGTGCCAGCAGCTTAATACGGGGGAGCACAGATACGCAGTATTTT

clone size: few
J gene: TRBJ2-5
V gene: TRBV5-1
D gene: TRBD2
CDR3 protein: CATSTSPQETQYF
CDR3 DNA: TGCGCCACCTCGACTAGCCCCCAAGAGACCCAGTACTTC

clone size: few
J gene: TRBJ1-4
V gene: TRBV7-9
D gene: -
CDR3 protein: CASSSWRNRDEKLFF
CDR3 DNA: TGTGCCAGCAGCTCCTGGAGGAACCGCGATGAAAAACTGTTTTTT